The rows below give T cell receptor beta chains drawn from one sample of a study of T cell responses to AZD1222 COVID-19 vaccine. The method was immunoSEQ multiplex PCR; TCRdb's version includes in-frame clones alone and lacks a portion of them. The data hold 50,000 to 75,000 clones, with 89% observed a single time. The specimen comprised peripheral blood, sampled 28 days after the second AZD1222 dose. The source is an adult who received the AZD1222 COVID-19 vaccine. CDR3s include the opening cysteine and the closing phenylalanine or tryptophan. A D gene is named only where the DNA matches it firmly. Only part of the rows carry a size: once, few, many, or a class if the clone is expanded.

cdr3_nt	cdr3_aa	d_call	clone_size	v_call	j_call
TGTGCCAGCTCACCAGTCCAGGGACACTCTGGAAACACCATATATTTT	CASSPVQGHSGNTIYF	-	-	TRBV18	TRBJ1-3
TGTGCCTGGAGTGGTTCAGGGGGACCCTCTGGGGCCAACGTCCTGACTTTC	CAWSGSGGPSGANVLTF	TRBD1	once	TRBV30	TRBJ2-6
TGCAGTGCTTTTCTACGCGAGCAGTACTTC	CSAFLREQYF	-	-	TRBV20-1	TRBJ2-7
TGTGCCAGCAGCGTGGGAGAGGGGGAGGCCTACGAGCAGTACTTC	CASSVGEGEAYEQYF	-	-	TRBV9	TRBJ2-7
TGTGCCAGCAGCTTAAGTGCGACTCAGCCCCAGCATTTT	CASSLSATQPQHF	-	-	TRBV7-6	TRBJ1-5
TGCGCCAGCAGCCCGGGACAGTCCACAGATACGCAGTATTTT	CASSPGQSTDTQYF	TRBD1	-	TRBV5-1	TRBJ2-3
TGCAGCGTTCCCCCAGGGCTCACAGATACGCAGTATTTT	CSVPPGLTDTQYF	-	-	TRBV29-1	TRBJ2-3
TGTGCCAGTAGTGAGGCCGAATATAGCAATCAGCCCCAGCATTTT	CASSEAEYSNQPQHF	-	few	TRBV19	TRBJ1-5
TGTGCCAGCAGGAACGGACAGGGGGTTTATGGCTACACCTTC	CASRNGQGVYGYTF	TRBD1	-	TRBV6-5	TRBJ1-2
TGTGCCAGCAGCTTATACCGGGAGAACAATGAGCAGTTCTTC	CASSLYRENNEQFF	-	-	TRBV5-6	TRBJ2-1
TGTGCCAGCAGTTTACTCTTGGGCGGCAGCAATCAGCCCCAGCATTTT	CASSLLLGGSNQPQHF	-	-	TRBV28	TRBJ1-5
TGTGCCAGCAGCTCGGACCCAGGGCAGCCCCAGCATTTT	CASSSDPGQPQHF	-	-	TRBV7-2	TRBJ1-5
TGTGCCACCAGCAGAGAGGATGAAAAACTGTTTTTT	CATSREDEKLFF	-	-	TRBV15	TRBJ1-4
TGCGCCAGCGACGGGACAGGGATGAATAATGAGCAGTTCTTC	CASDGTGMNNEQFF	TRBD1	-	TRBV5-1	TRBJ2-1
TGTGCCAGCAGCGCATCGGGACTTGACACCGGGGAGCTGTTTTTT	CASSASGLDTGELFF	-	-	TRBV7-7	TRBJ2-2
TGTGCCAGCAGTACCGTGGCGGGAGCGTTACGCGAGCAGTACTTC	CASSTVAGALREQYF	TRBD2	-	TRBV6-5	TRBJ2-7
TGTGCCAGCAGTTTGAGGGGGACTAGGGGAGAGCAGTACTTC	CASSLRGTRGEQYF	TRBD2	-	TRBV27	TRBJ2-7
TGCGCCAGCAGCTTGGGGACCTCTGGGGCCAACGTCCTGACTTTC	CASSLGTSGANVLTF	-	-	TRBV5-1	TRBJ2-6
TGCAGTGCTAGTTTGGCTGCTATTGGTGAGCAGTTCTTC	CSASLAAIGEQFF	-	-	TRBV20-1	TRBJ2-1
TGCGCCAGCAGCTTTAGACAGGGGAAGTTGACCGGGGAGCTGTTTTTT	CASSFRQGKLTGELFF	TRBD1	-	TRBV5-1	TRBJ2-2
TGTGCCAGCAGCACGACAGGGGTTGCAACTAATGAAAAACTGTTTTTT	CASSTTGVATNEKLFF	TRBD1	-	TRBV7-2	TRBJ1-4
TGTGCCAGCAGCTTAAATTACGAGCAGTACTTC	CASSLNYEQYF	-	-	TRBV11-2	TRBJ2-7
TGTGCCAGCAGCGTAGCTTTAGCGGGGCCCGGGGAGACCCAGTACTTC	CASSVALAGPGETQYF	TRBD2	-	TRBV9	TRBJ2-5
TGTGCCAGCAGCCTAGACACCCCCAGAGCTTTCTTT	CASSLDTPRAFF	-	-	TRBV7-2	TRBJ1-1
TGCAGCGCCGGGCAGAAACCCCCAGGCGAGCAGTACTTC	CSAGQKPPGEQYF	-	-	TRBV29-1	TRBJ2-7
TGTGCCAGCTCACCATTGAAGGGTGGGGAGACCCAGTACTTC	CASSPLKGGETQYF	-	-	TRBV18	TRBJ2-5
TGCAGCGTGGCCGGACAGGGGCAATATGGCTACACCTTC	CSVAGQGQYGYTF	TRBD1	-	TRBV29-1	TRBJ1-2
TGTGCCAGCAGCGGGACAAGCGGTAGCTCCTACGAGCAGTACTTC	CASSGTSGSSYEQYF	-	-	TRBV2	TRBJ2-7
TGTGCCAGCAGTGAAGTACTTTGGGGACTCAAAAGGGATCAGCCCCAGCATTTT	CASSEVLWGLKRDQPQHF	-	-	TRBV6-1	TRBJ1-5
TGTGCCAGCAGAGCTAGCCCGGGACAGGGATCTGGCTACACCTTC	CASRASPGQGSGYTF	TRBD1	-	TRBV6-5	TRBJ1-2
TGTGCCAGCAGTCCGATTGGGACAGGGGTGGGGAACACTGAAGCTTTCTTT	CASSPIGTGVGNTEAFF	TRBD1	-	TRBV27	TRBJ1-1
TGTGCCAGCAGCGCCTGGACAGGGGTTAACTATGGCTACACCTTC	CASSAWTGVNYGYTF	TRBD1	-	TRBV9	TRBJ1-2
TGTGCCAGCAGCTTGACTAGCGGGGGGGCAGAAAGCGAAAACATTCAGTACTTC	CASSLTSGGAESENIQYF	TRBD2	-	TRBV13	TRBJ2-4